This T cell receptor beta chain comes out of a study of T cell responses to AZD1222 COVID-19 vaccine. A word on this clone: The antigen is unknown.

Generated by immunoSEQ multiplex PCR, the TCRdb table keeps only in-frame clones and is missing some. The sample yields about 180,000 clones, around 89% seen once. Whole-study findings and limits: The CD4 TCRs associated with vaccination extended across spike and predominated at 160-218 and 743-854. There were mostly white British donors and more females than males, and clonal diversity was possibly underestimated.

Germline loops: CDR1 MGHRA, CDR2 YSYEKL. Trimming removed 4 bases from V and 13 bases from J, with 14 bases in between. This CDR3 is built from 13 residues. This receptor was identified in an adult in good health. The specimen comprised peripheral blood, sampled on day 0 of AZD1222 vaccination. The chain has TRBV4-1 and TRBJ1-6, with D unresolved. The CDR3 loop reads CASSPLGIRPLHF. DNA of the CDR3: TGCGCCAGCAGCCCTTTGGGGATTCGTCCCCTCCACTTT.